The T cell receptor (beta chain) described here comes from a study of beta chain features in type 1 diabetes. Findings and limits, study-wide: Any PCR bias toward short templates would affect both groups alike. People with Type 1 diabetes carried modestly yet significantly shorter TCRB CDR3s in all four CD4+ subsets.

As regards this clone: Its antigen is undetermined.

All sorted populations exceeded 95% purity. The germline V and J ends were trimmed by 0 bases and 6 bases, with 17 bases remaining between them. The germline gives CDR1 GTSNPN, CDR2 SVGIG (reference sequence). The CDR3 extends over 15 amino acids. Isolated RNA was reverse transcribed in full, so expressed TCRB transcripts were sequenced. Assay: immunoSEQ multiplex PCR; the TCRdb copy retains only in-frame clones and omits some. The profile covers 200,000 to 250,000 clones, with about 9.3% appearing a single time and 0.03% to 0.04% taken by the ten largest. Sequenced input: naive CD4+ T cells from blood. This sequence joins TRBV30 and TRBJ1-1, with D possibly being TRBD1 (5 bases). The clonotype comes from a woman between 18 and 29 years old in good health. CDR3 in DNA: TGTGCCTGGAGTGTACAGTCTGGGAGGGGCGCTGAAGCTTTCTTT. It translates to CAWSVQSGRGAEAFF.